The TCR beta chain under discussion was sequenced for a study of control samples from healthy donors and cancer patients. The germline gives CDR1 SSHAT, CDR2 FNYEAQ (reference sequence). The V and J ends lost 2 bases and 6 bases respectively, with 14 bases between them. The CDR3 sequence is 14 residues long. Produced via immunoSEQ multiplex PCR; TCRdb's table is partial and in-frame only. The sample has fewer than 100,000 clones, 70% to 90% seen once. The gene calls are TRBV7-7 and TRBJ2-7; D is unclear. This receptor was obtained from a woman between 45 and 65 years old in good health. Sequenced input: blood. The CDR3 protein is CASSLNLQAGEQYF. DNA for the CDR3: TGTGCCAGCAGCTTAAACCTCCAGGCAGGCGAGCAGTACTTC. The full variable domain, in which reference TRBV7-7 and TRBJ2-7 provide the parts outside the CDR3, is GAGVSQSPRYKVTKRGQDVTLRCDPISSHATLYWYQQALGQGPEFLTYFNYEAQPDKSGLPSDRFSAERPEGSISTLTIQRTEQRDSAMYRCASSLNLQAGEQYFGPGTRLTVT.